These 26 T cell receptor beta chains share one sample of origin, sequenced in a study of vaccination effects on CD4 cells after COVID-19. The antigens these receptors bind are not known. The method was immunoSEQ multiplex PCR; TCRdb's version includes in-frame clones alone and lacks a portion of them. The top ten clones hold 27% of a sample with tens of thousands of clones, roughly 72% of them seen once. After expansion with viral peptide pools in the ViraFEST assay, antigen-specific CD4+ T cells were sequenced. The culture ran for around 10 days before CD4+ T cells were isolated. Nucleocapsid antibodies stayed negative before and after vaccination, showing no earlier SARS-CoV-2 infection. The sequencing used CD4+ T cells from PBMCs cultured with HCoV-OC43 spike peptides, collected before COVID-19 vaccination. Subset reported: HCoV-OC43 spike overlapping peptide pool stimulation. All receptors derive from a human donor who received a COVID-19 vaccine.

CDR3 protein: CASSPTGGYGANVLTF. The CDR3 bases are TGTGCCAGCAGCCCGACAGGGGGCTATGGGGCCAACGTCCTGACTTTC. This sequence joins TRBV7-2 and TRBJ2-6; TRBD1 matches 10 bases. This CDR3 is 16 amino acids long. From germline, CDR1 is SGHTA and CDR2 FQGNSA. The trim removed 5 bases at V and 3 bases at J, leaving 4 bases unmatched.

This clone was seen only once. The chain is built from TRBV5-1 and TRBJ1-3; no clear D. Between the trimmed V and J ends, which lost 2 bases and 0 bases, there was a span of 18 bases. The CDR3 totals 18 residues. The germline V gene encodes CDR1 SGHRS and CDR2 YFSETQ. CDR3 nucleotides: TGCGCCAGCAGCTTAAATCCCTCACTCTCTAGCTCTGGAAACACCATATATTTT. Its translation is CASSLNPSLSSSGNTIYF.

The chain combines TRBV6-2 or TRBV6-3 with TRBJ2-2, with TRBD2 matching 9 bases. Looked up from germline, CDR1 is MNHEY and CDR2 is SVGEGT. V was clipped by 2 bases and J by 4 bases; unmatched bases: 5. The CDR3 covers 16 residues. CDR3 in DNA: TGTGCCAGCAGTTACGTGGCGGGAGGGCCCACCGGGGAGCTGTTTTTT. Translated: CASSYVAGGPTGELFF.

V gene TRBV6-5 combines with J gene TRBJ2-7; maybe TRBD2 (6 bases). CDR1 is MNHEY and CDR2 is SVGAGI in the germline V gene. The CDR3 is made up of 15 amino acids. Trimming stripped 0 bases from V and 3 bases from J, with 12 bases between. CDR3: CASSYSTGTHYEQYF. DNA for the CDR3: TGTGCCAGCAGTTACTCGACCGGGACTCACTACGAGCAGTACTTC.

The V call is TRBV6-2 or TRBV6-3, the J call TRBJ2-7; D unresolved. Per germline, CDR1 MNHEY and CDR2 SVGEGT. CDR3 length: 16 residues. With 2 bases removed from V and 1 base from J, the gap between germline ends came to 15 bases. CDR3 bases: TGTGCCAGCAGTTACAGACTCAGGCAGGCATCCTACGAGCAGTACTTC. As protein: CASSYRLRQASYEQYF.

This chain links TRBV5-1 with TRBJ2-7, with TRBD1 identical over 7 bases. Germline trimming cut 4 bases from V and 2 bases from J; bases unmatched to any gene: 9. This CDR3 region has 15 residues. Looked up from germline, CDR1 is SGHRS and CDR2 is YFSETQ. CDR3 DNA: TGCGCCAGCAGCCTGGCATCCGGGACAGCCTACGAGCAGTACTTC. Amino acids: CASSLASGTAYEQYF.

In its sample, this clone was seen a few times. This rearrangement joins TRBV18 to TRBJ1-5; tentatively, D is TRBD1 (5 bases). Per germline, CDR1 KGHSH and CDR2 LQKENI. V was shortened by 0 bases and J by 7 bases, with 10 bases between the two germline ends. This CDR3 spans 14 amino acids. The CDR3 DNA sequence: TGTGCCAGCTCACCACCCGGGGGAGGACAGCCCCAGCATTTT. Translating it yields CASSPPGGGQPQHF.

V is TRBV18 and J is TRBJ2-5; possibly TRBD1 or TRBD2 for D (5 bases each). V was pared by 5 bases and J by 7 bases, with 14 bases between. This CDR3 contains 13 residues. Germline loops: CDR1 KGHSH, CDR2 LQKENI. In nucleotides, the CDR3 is TGTGCCAGCTCAGAGGGGCCAACGGTGACCCAGTACTTC. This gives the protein CASSEGPTVTQYF.

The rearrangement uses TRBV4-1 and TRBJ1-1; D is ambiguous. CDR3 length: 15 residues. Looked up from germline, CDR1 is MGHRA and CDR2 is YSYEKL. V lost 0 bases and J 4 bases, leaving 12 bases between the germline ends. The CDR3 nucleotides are TGCGCCAGCAGCCAAGATAGGGCGGGTAGCACTGAAGCTTTCTTT. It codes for CASSQDRAGSTEAFF.

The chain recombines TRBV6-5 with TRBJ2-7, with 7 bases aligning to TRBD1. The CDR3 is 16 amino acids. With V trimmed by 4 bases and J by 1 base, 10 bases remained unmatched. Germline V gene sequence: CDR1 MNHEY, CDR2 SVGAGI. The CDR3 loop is CASSSMMDRTSYEQYF. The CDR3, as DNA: TGTGCCAGCAGTTCCATGATGGACAGGACGTCCTACGAGCAGTACTTC.

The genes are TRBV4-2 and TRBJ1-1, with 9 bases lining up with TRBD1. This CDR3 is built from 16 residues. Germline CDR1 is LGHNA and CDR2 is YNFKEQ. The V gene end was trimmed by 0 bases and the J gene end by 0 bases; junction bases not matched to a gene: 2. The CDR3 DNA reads TGTGCCAGCAGCCAAGATGGGGACAGGGTGAACACTGAAGCTTTCTTT. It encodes CASSQDGDRVNTEAFF.

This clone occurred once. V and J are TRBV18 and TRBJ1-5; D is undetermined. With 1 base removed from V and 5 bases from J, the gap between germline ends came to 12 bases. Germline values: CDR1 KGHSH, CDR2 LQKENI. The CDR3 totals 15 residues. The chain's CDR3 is CASSPQGNRDQPQHF. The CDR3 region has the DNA TGTGCCAGCTCACCACAGGGCAATAGGGATCAGCCCCAGCATTTT.

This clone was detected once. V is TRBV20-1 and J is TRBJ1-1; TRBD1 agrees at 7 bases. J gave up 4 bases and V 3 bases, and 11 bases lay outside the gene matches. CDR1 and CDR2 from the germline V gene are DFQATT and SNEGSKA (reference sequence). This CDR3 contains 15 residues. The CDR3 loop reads CSASPPNRDSTEAFF. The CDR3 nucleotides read TGCAGTGCTAGTCCCCCGAACCGGGACAGCACTGAAGCTTTCTTT.

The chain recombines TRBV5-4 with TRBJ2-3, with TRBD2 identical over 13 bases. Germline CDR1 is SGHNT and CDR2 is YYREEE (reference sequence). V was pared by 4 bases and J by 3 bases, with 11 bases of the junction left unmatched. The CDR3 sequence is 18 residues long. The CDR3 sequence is CASSLGLAGRRGTDTQYF. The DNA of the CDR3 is TGTGCCAGCAGCCTGGGACTAGCGGGGCGCAGGGGGACAGATACGCAGTATTTT.

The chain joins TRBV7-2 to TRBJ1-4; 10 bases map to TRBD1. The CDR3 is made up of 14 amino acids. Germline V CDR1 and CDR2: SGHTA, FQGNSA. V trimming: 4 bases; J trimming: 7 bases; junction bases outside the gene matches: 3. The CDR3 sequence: CASSSGTGAEKLFF. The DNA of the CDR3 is TGTGCCAGCAGCTCCGGGACAGGGGCTGAAAAACTGTTTTTT.

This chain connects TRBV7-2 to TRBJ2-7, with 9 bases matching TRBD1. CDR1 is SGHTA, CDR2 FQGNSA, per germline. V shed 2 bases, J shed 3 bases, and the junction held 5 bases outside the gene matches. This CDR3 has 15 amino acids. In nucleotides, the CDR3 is TGTGCCAGCAGCTTATCCACGGGACAGGGCTACGAGCAGTACTTC. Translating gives CASSLSTGQGYEQYF.

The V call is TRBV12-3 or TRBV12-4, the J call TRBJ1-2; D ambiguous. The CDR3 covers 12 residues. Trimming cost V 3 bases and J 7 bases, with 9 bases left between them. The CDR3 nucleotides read TGTGCCAGCAGTTTTCGAGCTCTTGGCTACACCTTC. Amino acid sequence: CASSFRALGYTF.

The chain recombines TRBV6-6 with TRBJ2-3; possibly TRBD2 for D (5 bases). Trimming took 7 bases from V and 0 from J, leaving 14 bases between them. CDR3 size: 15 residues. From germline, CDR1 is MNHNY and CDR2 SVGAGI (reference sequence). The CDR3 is CASKESAVSTDTQYF. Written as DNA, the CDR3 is TGTGCCAGCAAAGAATCAGCGGTTAGCACAGATACGCAGTATTTT.

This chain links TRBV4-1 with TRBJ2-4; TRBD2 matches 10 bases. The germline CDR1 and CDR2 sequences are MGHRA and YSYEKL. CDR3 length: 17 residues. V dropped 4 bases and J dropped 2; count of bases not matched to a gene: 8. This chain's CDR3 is CASSPWPSGRTKNIQYF. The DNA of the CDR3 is TGCGCCAGCAGCCCCTGGCCTAGCGGGAGAACCAAAAACATTCAGTACTTC.

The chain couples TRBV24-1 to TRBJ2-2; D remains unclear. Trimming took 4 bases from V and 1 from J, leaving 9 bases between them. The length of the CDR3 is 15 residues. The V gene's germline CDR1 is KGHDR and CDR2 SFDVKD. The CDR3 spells CATSDPKGNTGELFF. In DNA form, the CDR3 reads TGTGCCACCAGTGACCCGAAGGGGAACACCGGGGAGCTGTTTTTT.

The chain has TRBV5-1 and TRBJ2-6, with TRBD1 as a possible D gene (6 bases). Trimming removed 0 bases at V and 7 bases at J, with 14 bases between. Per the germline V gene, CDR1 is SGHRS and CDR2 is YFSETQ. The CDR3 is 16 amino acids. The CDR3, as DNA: TGCGCCAGCAGCTTGGAGTCAGGGGTCGGTGCCAACGTCCTGACTTTC. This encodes CASSLESGVGANVLTF.

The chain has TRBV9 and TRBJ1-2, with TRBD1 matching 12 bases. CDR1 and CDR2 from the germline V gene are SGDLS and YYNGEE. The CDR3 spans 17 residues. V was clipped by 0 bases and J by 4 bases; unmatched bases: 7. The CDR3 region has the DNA TGTGCCAGCAGCGTAGCGGGGGGGACAGGGGGCTCCTATGGCTACACCTTC. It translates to CASSVAGGTGGSYGYTF.

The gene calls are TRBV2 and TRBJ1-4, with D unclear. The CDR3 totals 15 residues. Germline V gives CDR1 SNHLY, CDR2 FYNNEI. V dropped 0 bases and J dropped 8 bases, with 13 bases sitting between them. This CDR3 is CASSEALDTEEKLFF. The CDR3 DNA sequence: TGTGCCAGCAGTGAAGCGCTCGATACGGAGGAAAAACTGTTTTTT.

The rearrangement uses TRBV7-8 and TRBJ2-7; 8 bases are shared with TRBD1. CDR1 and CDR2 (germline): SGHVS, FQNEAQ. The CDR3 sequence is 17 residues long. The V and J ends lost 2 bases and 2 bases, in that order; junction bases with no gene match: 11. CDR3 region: CASSLRTGRHDPYEQYF. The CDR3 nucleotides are TGTGCCAGCAGCTTACGGACAGGGAGACACGACCCCTACGAGCAGTACTTC.

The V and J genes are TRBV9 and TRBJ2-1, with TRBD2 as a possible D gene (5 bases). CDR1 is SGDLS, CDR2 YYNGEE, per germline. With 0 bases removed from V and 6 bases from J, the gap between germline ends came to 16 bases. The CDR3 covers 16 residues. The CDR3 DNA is TGTGCCAGCAGCGTAGCTAGGGCTAGCTGGAGCAATGAGCAGTTCTTC. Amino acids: CASSVARASWSNEQFF. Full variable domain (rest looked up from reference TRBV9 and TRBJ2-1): DSGVTQTPKHLITATGQRVTLRCSPRSGDLSVYWYQQSLDQGLQFLIQYYNGEERAKGNILERFSAQQFPDLHSELNLSSLELGDSALYFCASSVARASWSNEQFFGPGTRLTVL.

The CDR3 sequence is CASSPPGLAEGEQFF. CDR3 nucleotides: TGTGCCAGCTCACCACCGGGACTCGCCGAAGGCGAGCAGTTCTTC. The rearrangement links TRBV18 to TRBJ2-1, with D possibly being TRBD2 (6 bases). Trimming removed 0 bases at V and 10 bases at J, with 16 bases between. The germline V gene has CDR1 KGHSH and CDR2 LQKENI. This CDR3 has 15 amino acids.